Listed below are T cell receptor beta chains from one sample, sequenced in a study of T cell clones after liver transplantation. Data came from immunoSEQ multiplex PCR; TCRdb stores just in-frame clones and leaves some out. The table lists under 12,000 clones, about 71% of them singletons, with roughly 24% in the top ten. The input for sequencing was CD4+ T cells from blood, taken around 2.5 years after liver transplant. These TCRs come from a human patient who received a liver transplant. Some T cells here may be from the graft donor. Both conserved end residues are part of each CDR3. D genes are given only for firm matches. A clone size is listed for some rows: how often the clone was seen (once, few, many), or a class if it is expanded.

. TRBJ1-2 . TRBV2 TGTGCCACCTGGGGGGCCTATGGCTACACCTTC CATWGAYGYTF
. TRBJ1-1 TRBD1 TRBV6-1 TGTGCCAGCACTCAGGGGGCCTCGAGGGGTGAAGCTTTCTTT CASTQGASRGEAFF
. TRBJ2-1 . TRBV19 TGTGCCAGTAGTATGGTGGGAGCTTACAATGAGCAGTTCTTC CASSMVGAYNEQFF
. TRBJ1-1 . TRBV7-9 TGTGCCAGCAGCCGACAGGACGCGACTGAAGCTTTCTTT CASSRQDATEAFF
. TRBJ2-3 TRBD1 TRBV27 TGTGCCAGCAGCCTGACAGGGGGCACAGATACGCAGTATTTT CASSLTGGTDTQYF
. TRBJ1-2 . TRBV7-9 TGTGCCAGCAGCTTATACAGGGACGTTAACTATGGCTACACCTTC CASSLYRDVNYGYTF
medium-sized TRBJ2-3 . TRBV7-6 TGTGCCAGCAGCTCCTCAATCGGAGATACGCAGTATTTT CASSSSIGDTQYF
. TRBJ1-1 . TRBV19 TGTGCCAGTATGTTGGGGAACACTGAAGCTTTCTTT CASMLGNTEAFF
. TRBJ1-1 . TRBV5-4 TGTGCCAGCAGCTTGGAGGGGATGGAAGCTTTCTTT CASSLEGMEAFF
. TRBJ2-3 TRBD2 TRBV5-1 TGCGCCAGCAGCTTGGGAGCGGGGGCGCTGGATACGCAGTATTTT CASSLGAGALDTQYF
. TRBJ2-1 . TRBV27 TGTGCCAGCAGCCCCCGGGCTTACAATGAGCAGTTCTTC CASSPRAYNEQFF
. TRBJ2-3 . TRBV5-1 TGCGCCAGCAGCTTGGACGCTGAGGGGGATACGCAGTATTTT CASSLDAEGDTQYF
. TRBJ1-4 . TRBV28 TGTGCCAGCAGTTCGGGGACCTCAGGGGATGAAAAACTGTTTTTT CASSSGTSGDEKLFF
medium-sized TRBJ2-7 TRBD1 TRBV6-1 TGTGCCACACAGGGGGATTCCTACGAGCAGTACTTC CATQGDSYEQYF
. TRBJ2-2 . TRBV29-1 TGCAGCGTTGACCCTGGGACCGGGGAGCTGTTTTTT CSVDPGTGELFF
. TRBJ2-3 . TRBV10-1 TGCGCCAGCAGTGAGGGAGCTGTGAGCACAGATACGCAGTATTTT CASSEGAVSTDTQYF
. TRBJ2-7 . TRBV27 TGTGCCAGCAGTTTCCACTCCTACGAGCAGTACTTC CASSFHSYEQYF
. TRBJ2-3 . TRBV27 TGTGCCAGCAGTTTATCGGATAGCACAGATACGCAGTATTTT CASSLSDSTDTQYF